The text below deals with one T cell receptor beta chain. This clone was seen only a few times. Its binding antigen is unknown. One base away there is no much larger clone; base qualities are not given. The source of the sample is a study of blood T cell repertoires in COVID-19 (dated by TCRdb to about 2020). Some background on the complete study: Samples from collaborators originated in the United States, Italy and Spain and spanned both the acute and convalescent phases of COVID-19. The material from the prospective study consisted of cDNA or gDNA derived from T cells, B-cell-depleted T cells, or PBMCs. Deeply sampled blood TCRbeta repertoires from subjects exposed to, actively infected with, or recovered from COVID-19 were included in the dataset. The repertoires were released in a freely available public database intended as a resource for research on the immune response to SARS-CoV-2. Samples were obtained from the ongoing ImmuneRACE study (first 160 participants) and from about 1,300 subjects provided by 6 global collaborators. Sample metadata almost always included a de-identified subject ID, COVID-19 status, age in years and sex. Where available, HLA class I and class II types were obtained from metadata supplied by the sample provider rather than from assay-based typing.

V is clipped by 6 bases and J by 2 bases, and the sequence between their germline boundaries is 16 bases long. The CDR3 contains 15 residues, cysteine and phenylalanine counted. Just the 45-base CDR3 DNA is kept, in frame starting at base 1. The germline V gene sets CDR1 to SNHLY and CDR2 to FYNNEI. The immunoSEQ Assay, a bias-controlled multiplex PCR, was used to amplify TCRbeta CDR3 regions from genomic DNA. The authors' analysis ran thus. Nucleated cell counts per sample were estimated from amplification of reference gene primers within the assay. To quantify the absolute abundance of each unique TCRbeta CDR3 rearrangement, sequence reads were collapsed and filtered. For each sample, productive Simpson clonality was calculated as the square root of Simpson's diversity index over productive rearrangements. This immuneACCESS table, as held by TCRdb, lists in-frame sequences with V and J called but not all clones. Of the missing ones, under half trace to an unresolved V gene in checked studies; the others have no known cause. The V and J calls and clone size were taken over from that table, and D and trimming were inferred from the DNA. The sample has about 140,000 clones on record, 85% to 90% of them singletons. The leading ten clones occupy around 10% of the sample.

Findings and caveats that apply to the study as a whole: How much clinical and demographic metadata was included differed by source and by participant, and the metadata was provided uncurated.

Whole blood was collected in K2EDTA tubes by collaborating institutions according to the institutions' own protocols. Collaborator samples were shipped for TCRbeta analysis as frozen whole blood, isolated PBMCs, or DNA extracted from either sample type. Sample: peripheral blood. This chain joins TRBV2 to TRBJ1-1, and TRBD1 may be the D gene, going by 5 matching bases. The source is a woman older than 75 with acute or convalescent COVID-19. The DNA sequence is TGTGCCAGCAGAACTACGGGGGAAGGTAACACTGAAGCTTTCTTT. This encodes CASRTTGEGNTEAFF.